The entry that follows covers one T cell receptor (beta chain) sequence. The sample is drawn from a study of cytomegalovirus exposure and HLA in healthy donors. CDR3 size: 13 residues. Trimming shortened V by 4 bases and J by 5 bases, and 12 bases separated the two germline ends. Germline V gene data show CDR1 as SGHRS and CDR2 as YFSETQ. The repertoire was sequenced with immunoSEQ multiplex PCR; TCRdb's copy has only in-frame clones and lacks some. The sample consists of 160,000 or so clones, about 83% of them appearing once. The source material was PBMCs. The rearrangement links TRBV5-1 to TRBJ2-5; maybe TRBD2 (5 bases). The source is a woman in her twenties or thirties in good health and CMV-seronegative. The CDR3 sequence: CASSPGWEETQYF. CDR3 nucleotide sequence: TGCGCCAGCAGCCCGGGGTGGGAGGAGACCCAGTACTTC.